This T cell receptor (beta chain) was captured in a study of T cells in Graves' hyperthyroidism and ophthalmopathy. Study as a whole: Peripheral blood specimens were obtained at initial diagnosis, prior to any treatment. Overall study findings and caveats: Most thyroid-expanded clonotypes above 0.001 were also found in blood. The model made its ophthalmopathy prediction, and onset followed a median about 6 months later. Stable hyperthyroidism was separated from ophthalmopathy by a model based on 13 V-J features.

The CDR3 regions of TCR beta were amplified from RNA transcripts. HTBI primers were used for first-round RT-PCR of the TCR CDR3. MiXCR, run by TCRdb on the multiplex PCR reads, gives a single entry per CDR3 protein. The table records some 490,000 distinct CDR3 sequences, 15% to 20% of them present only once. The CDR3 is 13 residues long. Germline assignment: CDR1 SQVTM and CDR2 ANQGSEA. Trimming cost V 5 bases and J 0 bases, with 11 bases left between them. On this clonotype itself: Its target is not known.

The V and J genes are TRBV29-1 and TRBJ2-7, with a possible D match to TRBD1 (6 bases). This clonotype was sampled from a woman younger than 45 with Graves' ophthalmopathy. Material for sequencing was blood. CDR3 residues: CSVWAGVSYEQYF. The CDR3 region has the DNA TGCAGCGTTTGGGCAGGGGTCTCCTACGAGCAGTACTTC.